This TCR beta chain was documented in a study of blood T cell repertoires in COVID-19. Germline V gene sequence: CDR1 ENHRY, CDR2 SYGVKD. The CDR3 has 14 residues. The V gene end was trimmed by 5 bases and the J gene end by 2 bases; junction bases not matched to a gene: 3. Profiled with immunoSEQ multiplex PCR; TCRdb holds only in-frame clones, not every one. The table includes about 82,000 clones, around four fifths detected once. The chain uses TRBV10-3 and TRBJ2-1, with 7 bases matching TRBD2. The receptor was isolated from a man older than 75 with active or convalescent COVID-19. The sequencing sample was made of peripheral blood. The CDR3 DNA reads TGTGCCATCAGTTCGCTAGCGGCCTACAATGAGCAGTTCTTC. Its protein product is CAISSLAAYNEQFF.